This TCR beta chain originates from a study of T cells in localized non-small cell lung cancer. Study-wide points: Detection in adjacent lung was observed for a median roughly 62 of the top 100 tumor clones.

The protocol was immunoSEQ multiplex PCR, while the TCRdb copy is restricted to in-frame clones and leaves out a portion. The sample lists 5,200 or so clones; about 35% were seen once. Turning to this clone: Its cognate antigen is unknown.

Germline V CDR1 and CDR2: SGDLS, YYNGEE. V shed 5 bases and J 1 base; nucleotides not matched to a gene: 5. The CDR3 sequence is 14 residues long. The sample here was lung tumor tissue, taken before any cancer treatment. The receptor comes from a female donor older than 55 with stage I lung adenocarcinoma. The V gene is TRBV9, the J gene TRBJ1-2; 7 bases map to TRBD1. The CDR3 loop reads CASSGQASNYGYTF. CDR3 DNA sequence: TGTGCCAGCAGTGGACAGGCAAGTAACTATGGCTACACCTTC.